The TCR beta chain under discussion was sequenced for a study of shared clonotypes between healthy human individuals. Study-wide points: Genetic and exposure-history diversity was limited by the few donors.

A note on this clone: Its antigen is still unknown.

CDR1 and CDR2 (germline): MNHEY, SVGAGI. V lost 10 bases and J 0 bases, leaving 16 bases between the germline ends. The CDR3 extends over 14 amino acids. A CD45RA-negative memory subset and a CD45RA+ naive subset were separated from the CD4+ cells. Repertoires were generated with immunoSEQ multiplex PCR, while TCRdb's copy carries only in-frame clones and drops some. Of about 1.5 million clones in the sample, under 99% were seen once. The V gene is TRBV6-5, the J gene TRBJ2-7; D is undetermined. Sequencing was performed on naive CD4+ T cells sorted from blood. Subset specified: CD45RA+ positively selected. The TCR comes from a man under 40 in good health. Written as DNA, the CDR3 is TGTGCCACCAAAGGGCATAGGAGCTCCTACGAGCAGTACTTC. Amino acid sequence: CATKGHRSSYEQYF.